These T cell receptor beta chains were read from a single sample in a study of T cell responses to AZD1222 COVID-19 vaccine. Sequencing used immunoSEQ multiplex PCR; TCRdb keeps in-frame clones, though not all of them. The repertoire includes 35,000 to 50,000 clones, just under 80% of them detected once, and less than 25% sits in the top ten. This material consisted of peripheral blood, taken 28 days after the second dose of the MenACWY control vaccine. The source is an adult who received the MenACWY meningococcal vaccine as a control. CDR3s include the opening cysteine and the closing phenylalanine or tryptophan. D genes are given only for firm matches. Only some rows state a clone size, as once, few, many or a class for expanded clones.

J gene: TRBJ1-1; clone size: -; V gene: TRBV6-2/TRBV6-3; D gene: -; CDR3 protein: CASSYSFGTEAFF; CDR3 DNA: TGTGCCAGCAGTTACTCTTTTGGGACTGAAGCTTTCTTT
J gene: TRBJ1-5; clone size: -; V gene: TRBV30; D gene: TRBD1; CDR3 protein: CAWSGGQGGNQPQHF; CDR3 DNA: TGTGCCTGGAGTGGGGGACAGGGTGGAAATCAGCCCCAGCATTTT
J gene: TRBJ1-6; clone size: -; V gene: TRBV27; D gene: TRBD1; CDR3 protein: CASSWGAGGAPSPLHF; CDR3 DNA: TGTGCCAGCAGCTGGGGCGCAGGGGGCGCCCCTTCACCCCTCCACTTT
J gene: TRBJ1-5; clone size: -; V gene: TRBV29-1; D gene: TRBD1; CDR3 protein: CSVGGTGVQPQHF; CDR3 DNA: TGCAGCGTTGGCGGGACAGGGGTTCAGCCCCAGCATTTT
J gene: TRBJ2-3; clone size: -; V gene: TRBV5-1; D gene: TRBD2; CDR3 protein: CASSSLAGGTDTQYF; CDR3 DNA: TGCGCCAGCAGCTCGCTAGCGGGAGGCACAGATACGCAGTATTTT
J gene: TRBJ1-6; clone size: -; V gene: TRBV28; D gene: -; CDR3 protein: CASRPFFSPLHF; CDR3 DNA: TGTGCCAGCAGACCTTTTTTTTCACCCCTCCACTTT
J gene: TRBJ2-1; clone size: -; V gene: TRBV7-9; D gene: -; CDR3 protein: CASSSRDTLNEQFF; CDR3 DNA: TGTGCCAGCAGCTCCCGGGACACGCTCAATGAGCAGTTCTTC
J gene: TRBJ2-2; clone size: -; V gene: TRBV6-1; D gene: -; CDR3 protein: CASSEALPGTTGELFF; CDR3 DNA: TGTGCCAGCAGTGAAGCCCTGCCGGGTACCACCGGGGAGCTGTTTTTT
J gene: TRBJ1-2; clone size: -; V gene: TRBV14; D gene: -; CDR3 protein: CASSQDNYGYTF; CDR3 DNA: TGTGCCAGCAGCCAGGACAACTATGGCTACACCTTC
J gene: TRBJ1-1; clone size: -; V gene: TRBV27; D gene: -; CDR3 protein: CASSLFPPGRTEAFF; CDR3 DNA: TGTGCCAGCAGTTTATTCCCCCCGGGGCGGACTGAAGCTTTCTTT
J gene: TRBJ2-1; clone size: -; V gene: TRBV25-1; D gene: TRBD1; CDR3 protein: CASSPQKQGDGEQFF; CDR3 DNA: TGTGCCAGCAGTCCCCAAAAACAGGGGGACGGTGAGCAGTTCTTC
J gene: TRBJ1-2; clone size: -; V gene: TRBV25-1; D gene: TRBD1; CDR3 protein: CASSAIGGQGVGYTF; CDR3 DNA: TGTGCCAGCAGTGCAATCGGGGGACAGGGAGTAGGCTACACCTTC
J gene: TRBJ1-4; clone size: -; V gene: TRBV5-1; D gene: -; CDR3 protein: CASSLVPDPLTLFF; CDR3 DNA: TGCGCCAGCAGCTTGGTGCCCGACCCGCTGACACTGTTTTTT
J gene: TRBJ2-7; clone size: -; V gene: TRBV6-1; D gene: -; CDR3 protein: CASSESWESDEQYF; CDR3 DNA: TGTGCCAGCAGTGAGTCCTGGGAGAGCGACGAGCAGTACTTC
J gene: TRBJ2-3; clone size: -; V gene: TRBV3-1/TRBV3-2; D gene: -; CDR3 protein: CASSQDPPDTQYF; CDR3 DNA: TGTGCCAGCAGCCAAGATCCCCCAGATACGCAGTATTTT
J gene: TRBJ2-2; clone size: -; V gene: TRBV9; D gene: -; CDR3 protein: CASSVGTNTGELFF; CDR3 DNA: TGTGCCAGCAGCGTCGGGACCAACACCGGGGAGCTGTTTTTT
J gene: TRBJ2-2; clone size: -; V gene: TRBV30; D gene: -; CDR3 protein: CAWSEWGTNTGELFF; CDR3 DNA: TGTGCCTGGAGTGAATGGGGGACGAACACCGGGGAGCTGTTTTTT
J gene: TRBJ1-2; clone size: -; V gene: TRBV2; D gene: -; CDR3 protein: CASSSTSSRYGYTF; CDR3 DNA: TGTGCCAGCAGTAGCACCTCGTCGAGATATGGCTACACCTTC
J gene: TRBJ2-2; clone size: -; V gene: TRBV27; D gene: TRBD1; CDR3 protein: CASSLSGTGNTGELFF; CDR3 DNA: TGTGCCAGCAGTTTATCCGGGACAGGTAACACCGGGGAGCTGTTTTTT
J gene: TRBJ1-3; clone size: -; V gene: TRBV27; D gene: TRBD1; CDR3 protein: CASSAGTGGNTIYF; CDR3 DNA: TGTGCCAGCAGTGCCGGGACAGGCGGAAACACCATATATTTT
J gene: TRBJ2-7; clone size: few; V gene: TRBV6-5; D gene: TRBD2; CDR3 protein: CASRVAGVGEQYF; CDR3 DNA: TGTGCCAGCAGGGTGGCGGGAGTAGGGGAGCAGTACTTC
J gene: TRBJ2-7; clone size: -; V gene: TRBV5-4; D gene: -; CDR3 protein: CASSLGPNLYEQYF; CDR3 DNA: TGTGCCAGCAGCTTGGGTCCGAACCTCTACGAGCAGTACTTC
J gene: TRBJ1-2; clone size: -; V gene: TRBV6-5; D gene: TRBD1; CDR3 protein: CASTPGTGYRYGYTF; CDR3 DNA: TGTGCCAGCACCCCCGGGACAGGCTACCGATATGGCTACACCTTC
J gene: TRBJ1-5; clone size: -; V gene: TRBV5-5; D gene: -; CDR3 protein: CASSLGGGARDQPQHF; CDR3 DNA: TGTGCCAGCAGCTTGGGCGGGGGGGCGAGGGATCAGCCCCAGCATTTT
J gene: TRBJ1-1; clone size: few; V gene: TRBV14; D gene: TRBD1; CDR3 protein: CASSRGTGGRTEAFF; CDR3 DNA: TGTGCCAGCAGCAGAGGGACAGGGGGAAGGACTGAAGCTTTCTTT
J gene: TRBJ1-2; clone size: -; V gene: TRBV6-4; D gene: -; CDR3 protein: CATRGNYGYTF; CDR3 DNA: TGTGCCACTAGGGGCAACTATGGCTACACCTTC
J gene: TRBJ2-2; clone size: -; V gene: TRBV29-1; D gene: TRBD2; CDR3 protein: CSVAVAGGPRGELFF; CDR3 DNA: TGCAGCGTTGCAGTCGCGGGAGGGCCTAGGGGGGAGCTGTTTTTT
J gene: TRBJ1-5; clone size: -; V gene: TRBV19; D gene: -; CDR3 protein: CASSIGRLNQPQHF; CDR3 DNA: TGTGCCAGTAGTATAGGTCGGCTCAATCAGCCCCAGCATTTT
J gene: TRBJ1-1; clone size: -; V gene: TRBV5-1; D gene: -; CDR3 protein: CASSLGHRDITEAFF; CDR3 DNA: TGCGCCAGCAGCTTGGGGCACAGGGATATCACTGAAGCTTTCTTT
J gene: TRBJ1-4; clone size: -; V gene: TRBV5-1; D gene: TRBD1; CDR3 protein: CASSLDGQGRNEKLFF; CDR3 DNA: TGCGCCAGCAGCTTGGACGGACAGGGACGGAACGAAAAACTGTTTTTT
J gene: TRBJ1-3; clone size: few; V gene: TRBV2; D gene: -; CDR3 protein: CASSESPSGPGNTIYF; CDR3 DNA: TGTGCCAGCAGTGAAAGTCCCTCAGGACCTGGAAACACCATATATTTT
J gene: TRBJ1-4; clone size: -; V gene: TRBV28; D gene: -; CDR3 protein: CASSFASGNGWEKLFF; CDR3 DNA: TGTGCCAGCAGTTTCGCGTCAGGGAATGGTTGGGAAAAACTGTTTTTT
J gene: TRBJ1-1; clone size: -; V gene: TRBV5-1; D gene: -; CDR3 protein: CASSLAIPNTEAFF; CDR3 DNA: TGCGCCAGCAGCTTGGCAATTCCTAACACTGAAGCTTTCTTT
J gene: TRBJ1-2; clone size: -; V gene: TRBV5-1; D gene: -; CDR3 protein: CASSGGQGHYGYTF; CDR3 DNA: TGCGCCAGCAGCGGCGGGCAGGGCCACTATGGCTACACCTTC
J gene: TRBJ2-3; clone size: -; V gene: TRBV5-1; D gene: TRBD1; CDR3 protein: CASSSDPGQATDTQYF; CDR3 DNA: TGCGCCAGCAGCTCTGACCCGGGACAGGCCACAGATACGCAGTATTTT
J gene: TRBJ2-2; clone size: -; V gene: TRBV7-2; D gene: -; CDR3 protein: CASIPKPTNTGELFF; CDR3 DNA: TGTGCCAGCATCCCAAAGCCTACGAACACCGGGGAGCTGTTTTTT
J gene: TRBJ1-3; clone size: -; V gene: TRBV7-9; D gene: -; CDR3 protein: CASSLSQASGNTIYF; CDR3 DNA: TGTGCCAGCAGCTTAAGCCAGGCGTCTGGAAACACCATATATTTT
J gene: TRBJ2-5; clone size: -; V gene: TRBV5-4; D gene: -; CDR3 protein: CASSLRARRGPQETQYF; CDR3 DNA: TGTGCCAGCAGCTTGCGGGCTCGCAGGGGTCCTCAAGAGACCCAGTACTTC
J gene: TRBJ1-4; clone size: -; V gene: TRBV19; D gene: -; CDR3 protein: CASSIGPATNEKLFF; CDR3 DNA: TGTGCCAGTAGTATCGGACCTGCAACTAATGAAAAACTGTTTTTT
J gene: TRBJ2-5; clone size: -; V gene: TRBV6-5; D gene: -; CDR3 protein: CASSRGLQETQYF; CDR3 DNA: TGTGCCAGCAGTCGAGGGCTACAAGAGACCCAGTACTTC
J gene: TRBJ2-5; clone size: -; V gene: TRBV7-8; D gene: TRBD2; CDR3 protein: CASSSEASGRGETQYF; CDR3 DNA: TGTGCCAGCAGCTCAGAGGCTAGCGGGAGAGGAGAGACCCAGTACTTC
J gene: TRBJ2-1; clone size: -; V gene: TRBV5-1; D gene: TRBD2; CDR3 protein: CASSKGTSGGTYNEQFF; CDR3 DNA: TGCGCCAGCAGCAAAGGGACTAGCGGGGGGACCTACAATGAGCAGTTCTTC
J gene: TRBJ2-7; clone size: -; V gene: TRBV10-3; D gene: -; CDR3 protein: CAISESAMVSMNEQYF; CDR3 DNA: TGTGCCATCAGTGAGTCGGCTATGGTCAGTATGAACGAGCAGTACTTC
J gene: TRBJ1-1; clone size: once; V gene: TRBV7-9; D gene: -; CDR3 protein: CASSLQGSFTEAFF; CDR3 DNA: TGTGCCAGCAGCCTGCAGGGGTCCTTCACTGAAGCTTTCTTT